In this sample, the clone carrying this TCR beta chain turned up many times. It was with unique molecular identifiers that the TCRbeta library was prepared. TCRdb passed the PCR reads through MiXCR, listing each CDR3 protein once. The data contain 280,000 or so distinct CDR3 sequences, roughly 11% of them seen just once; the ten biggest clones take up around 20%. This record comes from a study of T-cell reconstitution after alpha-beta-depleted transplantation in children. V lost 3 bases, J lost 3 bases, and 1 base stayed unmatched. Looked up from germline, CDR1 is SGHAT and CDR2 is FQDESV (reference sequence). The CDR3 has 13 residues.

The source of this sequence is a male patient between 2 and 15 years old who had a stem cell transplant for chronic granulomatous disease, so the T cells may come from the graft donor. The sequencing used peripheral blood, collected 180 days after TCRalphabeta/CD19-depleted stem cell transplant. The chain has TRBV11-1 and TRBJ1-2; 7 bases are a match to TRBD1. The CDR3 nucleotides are TGTGCCAGCAGCTTCACAGGGGACTATGGCTACACCTTC. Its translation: CASSFTGDYGYTF.